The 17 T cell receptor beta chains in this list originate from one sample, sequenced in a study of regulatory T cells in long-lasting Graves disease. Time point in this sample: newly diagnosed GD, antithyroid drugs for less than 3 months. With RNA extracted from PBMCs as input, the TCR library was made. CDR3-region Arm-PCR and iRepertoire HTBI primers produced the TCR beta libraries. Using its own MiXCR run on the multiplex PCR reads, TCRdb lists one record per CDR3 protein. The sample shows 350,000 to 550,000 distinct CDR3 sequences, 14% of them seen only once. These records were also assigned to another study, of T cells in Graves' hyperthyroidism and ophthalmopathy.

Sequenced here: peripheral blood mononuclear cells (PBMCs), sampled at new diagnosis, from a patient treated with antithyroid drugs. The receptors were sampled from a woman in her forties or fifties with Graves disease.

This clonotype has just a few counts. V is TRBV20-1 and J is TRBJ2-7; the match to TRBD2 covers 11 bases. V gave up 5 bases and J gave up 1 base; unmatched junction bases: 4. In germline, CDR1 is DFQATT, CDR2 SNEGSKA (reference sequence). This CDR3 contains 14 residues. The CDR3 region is CSAYGTSGSYEQYF. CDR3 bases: TGCAGTGCTTACGGGACTAGCGGATCCTACGAGCAGTACTTC.

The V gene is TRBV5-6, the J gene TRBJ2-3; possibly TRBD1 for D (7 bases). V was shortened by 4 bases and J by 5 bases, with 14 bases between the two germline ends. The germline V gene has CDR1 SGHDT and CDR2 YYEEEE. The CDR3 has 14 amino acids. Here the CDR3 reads CASSRGSGGDTQYF. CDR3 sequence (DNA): TGTGCCAGCAGCCGGGGGTCAGGGGGAGATACGCAGTATTTT.

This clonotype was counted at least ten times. DNA for the CDR3: TGTGCCAGCAGCGTAGAGGCGGGAGGGAATTACGAGCAGTACTTC. It yields the protein CASSVEAGGNYEQYF. The chain joins TRBV9 to TRBJ2-7; 9 bases map to TRBD2. There are 15 residues in the CDR3. Unmatched junction bases numbered 5, after V lost 0 bases and J lost 4 bases. Germline V gene lookup returns CDR1 SGDLS and CDR2 YYNGEE.

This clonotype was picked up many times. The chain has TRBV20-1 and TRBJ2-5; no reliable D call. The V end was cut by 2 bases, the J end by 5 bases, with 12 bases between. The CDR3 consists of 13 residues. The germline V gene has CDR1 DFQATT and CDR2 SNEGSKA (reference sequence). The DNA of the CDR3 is TGCAGTGCTAGACGGGTAGGGTTGGAGACCCAGTACTTC. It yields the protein CSARRVGLETQYF.

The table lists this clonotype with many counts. The DNA for the CDR3 is TGTGCCAGTAACCCTAGCGGGAGGGACACCGGGGAGCTGTTTTTT. Protein: CASNPSGRDTGELFF. The chain employs TRBV19 and TRBJ2-2; 12 nucleotides match TRBD2. The germline gives CDR1 LNHDA, CDR2 SQIVND (reference sequence). The junction had 3 bases not matched to a gene; V was cut back by 7 bases and J by 3 bases. The CDR3 is made up of 15 amino acids.

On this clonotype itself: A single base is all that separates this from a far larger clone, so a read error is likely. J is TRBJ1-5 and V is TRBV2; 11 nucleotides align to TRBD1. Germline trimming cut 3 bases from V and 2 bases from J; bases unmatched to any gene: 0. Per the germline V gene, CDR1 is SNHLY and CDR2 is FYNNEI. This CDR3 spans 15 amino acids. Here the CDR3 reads CASSEGQGGNQPQHF. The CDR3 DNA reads TGTGCCAGCAGTGAGGGACAGGGGGGCAATCAGCCCCAGCATTTT.

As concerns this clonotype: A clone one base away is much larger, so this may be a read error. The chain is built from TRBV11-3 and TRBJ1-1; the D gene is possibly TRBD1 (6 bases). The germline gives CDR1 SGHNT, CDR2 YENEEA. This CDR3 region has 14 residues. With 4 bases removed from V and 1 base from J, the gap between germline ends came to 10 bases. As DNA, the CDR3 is TGTGCCAGCAGCTCACAACAGGGGAACACTGAAGCTTTCTTT. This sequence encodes CASSSQQGNTEAFF.

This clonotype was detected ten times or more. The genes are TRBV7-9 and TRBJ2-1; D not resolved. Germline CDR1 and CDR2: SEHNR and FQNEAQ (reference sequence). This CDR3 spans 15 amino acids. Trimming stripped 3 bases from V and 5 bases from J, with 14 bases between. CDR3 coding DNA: TGTGCCAGCAGCTTTTTCAGAACCTTGAACAATGAGCAGTTCTTC. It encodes CASSFFRTLNNEQFF.

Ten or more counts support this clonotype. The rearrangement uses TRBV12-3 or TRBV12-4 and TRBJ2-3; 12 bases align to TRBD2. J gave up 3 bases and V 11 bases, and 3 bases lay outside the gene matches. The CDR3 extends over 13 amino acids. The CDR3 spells CAFGLAGTDTQYF. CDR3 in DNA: TGTGCCTTCGGACTAGCGGGGACAGATACGCAGTATTTT.

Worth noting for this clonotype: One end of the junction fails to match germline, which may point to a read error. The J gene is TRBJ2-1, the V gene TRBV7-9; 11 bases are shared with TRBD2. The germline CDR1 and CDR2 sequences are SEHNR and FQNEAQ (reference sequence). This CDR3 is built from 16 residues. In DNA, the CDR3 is TGTGCCAGCAGCCAAGGTAGCGGGAGGGGGTACAATGGGCAGTTCTTC. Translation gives CASSQGSGRGYNGQFF.

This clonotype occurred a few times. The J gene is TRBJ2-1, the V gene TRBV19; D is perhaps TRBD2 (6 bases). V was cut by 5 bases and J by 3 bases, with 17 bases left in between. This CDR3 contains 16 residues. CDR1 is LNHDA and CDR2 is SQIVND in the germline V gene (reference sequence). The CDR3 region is CASSSEGTLHYNEQFF. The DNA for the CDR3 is TGTGCCAGTAGTTCCGAGGGGACTCTCCACTACAATGAGCAGTTCTTC.

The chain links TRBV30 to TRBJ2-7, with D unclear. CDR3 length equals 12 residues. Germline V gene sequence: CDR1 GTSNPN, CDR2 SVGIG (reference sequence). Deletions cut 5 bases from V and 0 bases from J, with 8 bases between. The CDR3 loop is CAWGKSSYEQYF. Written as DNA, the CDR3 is TGTGCCTGGGGTAAAAGCTCCTACGAGCAGTACTTC. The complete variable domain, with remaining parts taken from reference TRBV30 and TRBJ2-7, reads SQTIHQWPATLVQPVGSPLSLECTVEGTSNPNLYWYRQAAGRGLQLLFYSVGIGQISSEVPQNLSASRPQDRQFILSSKKLLLSDSGFYLCAWGKSSYEQYFGPGTRLTVT.

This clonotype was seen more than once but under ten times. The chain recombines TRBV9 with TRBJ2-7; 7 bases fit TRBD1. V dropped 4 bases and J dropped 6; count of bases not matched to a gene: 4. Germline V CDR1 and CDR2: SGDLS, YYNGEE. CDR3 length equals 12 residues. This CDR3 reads CASSPGGFEQYF. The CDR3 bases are TGTGCCAGCAGCCCAGGGGGTTTCGAGCAGTACTTC.

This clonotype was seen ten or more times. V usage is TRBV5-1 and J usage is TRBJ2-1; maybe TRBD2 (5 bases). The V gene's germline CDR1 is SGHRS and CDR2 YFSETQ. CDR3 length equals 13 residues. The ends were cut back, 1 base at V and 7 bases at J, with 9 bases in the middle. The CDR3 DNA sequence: TGCGCCAGCAGCTTGTCCGAGGGAAATGAGCAGTTCTTC. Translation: CASSLSEGNEQFF.

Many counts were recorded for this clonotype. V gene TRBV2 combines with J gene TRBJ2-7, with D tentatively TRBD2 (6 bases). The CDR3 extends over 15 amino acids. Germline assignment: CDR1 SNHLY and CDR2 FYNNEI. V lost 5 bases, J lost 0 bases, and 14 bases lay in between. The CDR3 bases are TGTGCCAGCAGTTCTAGCGACCCTAGCTCCTACGAGCAGTACTTC. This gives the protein CASSSSDPSSYEQYF.

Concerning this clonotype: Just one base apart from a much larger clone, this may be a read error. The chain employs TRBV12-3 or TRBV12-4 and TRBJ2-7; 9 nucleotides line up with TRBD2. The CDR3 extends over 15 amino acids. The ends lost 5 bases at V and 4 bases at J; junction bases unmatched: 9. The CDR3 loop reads CASSIWGLANYEQYF. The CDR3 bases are TGTGCCAGCAGTATATGGGGACTAGCAAATTACGAGCAGTACTTC.

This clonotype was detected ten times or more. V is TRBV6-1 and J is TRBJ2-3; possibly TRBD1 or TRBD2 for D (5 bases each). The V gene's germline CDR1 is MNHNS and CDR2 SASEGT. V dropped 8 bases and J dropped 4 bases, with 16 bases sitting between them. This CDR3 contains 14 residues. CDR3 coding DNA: TGTGCCAGCCGGAGAGGGAGAGGGGCAGATACGCAGTATTTT. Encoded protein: CASRRGRGADTQYF.